This T cell receptor (beta chain) was profiled in a study of beta chain features in type 1 diabetes. Points from the study as a whole: Within each of all four CD4+ subsets, Type 1 diabetes patients had TCRB CDR3s that were moderately but significantly shorter. PCR could preferentially amplify shorter templates, alike in patients and controls. A definitive answer on HLA type influencing TCRB rearrangement was not reached here.

Of note for this clone: What it binds is not known.

The CDR3 is 17 residues long. V lost 7 bases, J lost 0 bases, and 12 bases stayed unmatched. CDR1 and CDR2 from the germline V gene are SGHTA and FQGTGA. Investigators reverse transcribed all isolated RNA, so they sequenced expressed TCRB transcripts. Some clones are missing from TCRdb's copy, which holds only in-frame ones; the method was immunoSEQ multiplex PCR. The sample yields about 740,000 clones, 13% seen once. Via the markers CD45RO/CCR7/CD25/CD127/CD95/CD27, stem cell-like memory, regulatory, central memory and naive CD4+ cells were sorted. Material: naive CD4+ T cells from blood. The receptor comes from a man between 18 and 35 years old with type 1 diabetes. V usage is TRBV7-3 and J usage is TRBJ2-5, with 9 bases fitting TRBD2. This CDR3 is CASTPRVAGEYQETQYF. The DNA for the CDR3 is TGTGCCAGCACCCCCCGAGTAGCGGGGGAGTACCAAGAGACCCAGTACTTC.